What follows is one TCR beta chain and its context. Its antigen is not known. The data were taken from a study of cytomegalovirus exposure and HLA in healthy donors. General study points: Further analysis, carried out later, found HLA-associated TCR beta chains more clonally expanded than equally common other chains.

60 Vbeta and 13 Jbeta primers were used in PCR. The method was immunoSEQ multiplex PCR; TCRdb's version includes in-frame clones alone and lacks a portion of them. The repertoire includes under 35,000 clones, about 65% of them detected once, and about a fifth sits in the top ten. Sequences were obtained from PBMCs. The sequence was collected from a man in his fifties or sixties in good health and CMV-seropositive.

The CDR3: CAISQGGTEAFF. The CDR3 DNA is TGTGCCATCAGTCAGGGAGGAACTGAAGCTTTCTTT. The chain employs TRBV10-3 and TRBJ1-1; possible D gene TRBD1, 5 bases. The ends were cut back, 5 bases at V and 5 bases at J, with 9 bases in the middle. The CDR3 is made up of 12 amino acids. Germline V gene sequence: CDR1 ENHRY, CDR2 SYGVKD.